Listed here are 30 T cell receptor beta chains from one sample, sequenced in a study of neoadjuvant nivolumab and ipilimumab in lung cancer. Profiling relied on immunoSEQ multiplex PCR, and the TCRdb table lists in-frame clones only, not all of them. Of 4,500 to 5,000 clones in the sample, 70% to 80% were seen once. The material was normal lung tissue adjacent to the tumor, obtained after neoadjuvant nivolumab, alone or with ipilimumab, at or shortly before surgery. The receptors stem from an adult with non-small cell lung cancer. Some clones in this sample may be carry-over from other donors' samples.

The V gene is TRBV14, the J gene TRBJ2-3; 11 nucleotides align to TRBD2. This CDR3 spans 14 amino acids. V was clipped by 3 bases and J by 4 bases; unmatched bases: 0. CDR1 and CDR2 from the germline V gene are SGHDN and FVKESK. Here the CDR3 reads CASSQGLAADTQYF. For the CDR3, the DNA is TGTGCCAGCAGCCAGGGACTAGCGGCAGATACGCAGTATTTT.

The chain is built from TRBV6-6 and TRBJ1-1; perhaps TRBD1 as D (6 bases). In germline, CDR1 is MNHNY, CDR2 SVGAGI (reference sequence). The CDR3 covers 14 residues. Trimming removed 2 bases from V and 6 bases from J, with 13 bases in between. CDR3 DNA: TGTGCCAGCAGTTACGGCACAGGGCTTCCTGAAGCTTTCTTT. Translated: CASSYGTGLPEAFF.

The genes are TRBV20-1 and TRBJ2-1; D not certain. This CDR3 has 10 residues. The V gene lost 6 bases and the J gene lost 10 bases, with 10 bases spanning the gap. Germline V gives CDR1 DFQATT, CDR2 SNEGSKA (reference sequence). The CDR3 DNA reads TGCAGTGCCGCGGCCCAGGAGCAGTTCTTC. Encoded protein: CSAAAQEQFF.

The chain combines TRBV11-2 with TRBJ2-1; D may be TRBD1 or TRBD2 (6 bases each). CDR3 size: 17 residues. Germline CDR1 reads SGHAT; CDR2 reads FQNNGV. V was pared by 5 bases and J by 0 bases, with 17 bases between. The CDR3 coding sequence is TGTGCCAGCAGCCCGCGAGGGGGACTGTCCTCCTACAATGAGCAGTTCTTC. It specifies CASSPRGGLSSYNEQFF. The full variable domain, in which reference TRBV11-2 and TRBJ2-1 provide the parts outside the CDR3, is EAGVAQSPRYKIIEKRQSVAFWCNPISGHATLYWYQQILGQGPKLLIQFQNNGVVDDSQLPKDRFSAERLKGVDSTLKIQPAKLEDSAVYLCASSPRGGLSSYNEQFFGPGTRLTVL.

The chain links TRBV6-6 to TRBJ2-2; 9 bases line up with TRBD1. Germline assignment: CDR1 MNHNY and CDR2 SVGAGI (reference sequence). Trimming removed 6 bases from V and 5 bases from J; junction bases left unmatched: 10. The CDR3 is 16 amino acids. CDR3 region: CASSPPGQGKTGELFF. In DNA, the CDR3 is TGTGCCAGCAGCCCTCCGGGACAGGGAAAGACCGGGGAGCTGTTTTTT.

The CDR3 DNA follows: TGTGCCAGCAGATCTGGACAGAGCACCTACGAGCAGTACTTC. Translating it yields CASRSGQSTYEQYF. The rearrangement joins TRBV28 to TRBJ2-7; weak D call: TRBD1 (6 bases). The length of the CDR3 is 14 residues. Germline V CDR1 and CDR2: MDHEN, SYDVKM. V lost 6 bases and J 2 bases, leaving 14 bases between the germline ends.

The V and J genes are TRBV5-4 and TRBJ2-2; TRBD2 aligns across 16 bases. Trimming took 4 bases from V and 6 from J; bases not matched to a gene: 9. CDR3 length: 18 amino acids. Germline CDR1 SGHNT, CDR2 YYREEE (reference sequence). CDR3 in amino acids: CASSPPGLAGGTSGELFF. CDR3 in DNA: TGTGCCAGCAGCCCCCCGGGACTAGCGGGAGGGACTTCCGGGGAGCTGTTTTTT.

The V gene is TRBV28, the J gene TRBJ2-1; no reliable D call. V lost 8 bases and J lost 3, with 14 bases in between. Per the germline V gene, CDR1 is MDHEN and CDR2 is SYDVKM. The CDR3 is made up of 14 amino acids. Written as DNA, the CDR3 is TGTGCCAGCGGACCGGACGGTTACTACAATGAGCAGTTCTTC. This translates into CASGPDGYYNEQFF.

The gene calls are TRBV27 and TRBJ2-7, with D perhaps given as TRBD1 or TRBD2 (5 bases each). Trimming stripped 3 bases from V and 0 bases from J, with 12 bases between. The CDR3 has 15 amino acids. Germline V CDR1 and CDR2: MNHEY, SMNVEV (reference sequence). The CDR3 spells CASSFLGDLSYEQYF. The CDR3 region has the DNA TGTGCCAGCAGTTTTCTTGGGGACCTCTCCTACGAGCAGTACTTC.

The table lists this clone with a few counts. The chain uses TRBV7-9 and TRBJ1-5; D might be TRBD1 (5 bases). This CDR3 is 13 amino acids long. CDR1 is SEHNR, CDR2 FQNEAQ, per germline (reference sequence). V lost 1 base, J lost 14 bases, and 15 bases lay in between. The CDR3 nucleotides are TGTGCCAGCAGCTTAGGTGGAGGGGCCCATGAGCATTTT. It translates to CASSLGGGAHEHF.

V gene TRBV2 combines with J gene TRBJ1-2; D is unclear. V lost 6 bases and J lost 8, with 10 bases in between. This CDR3 comprises 11 residues. Germline V gene data show CDR1 as SNHLY and CDR2 as FYNNEI. CDR3 protein: CASSRQEGYTF. CDR3 nucleotides: TGTGCCAGCAGCAGACAAGAGGGCTACACCTTC.

This chain connects TRBV11-2 to TRBJ1-1; no definite D call. Germline V gives CDR1 SGHAT, CDR2 FQNNGV. The CDR3 spans 13 residues. Trimming pared 1 base from V and 5 bases from J, leaving 8 bases between. CDR3 amino acids: CASSLGYSTEAFF. The CDR3 nucleotides are TGTGCCAGCAGCTTAGGTTACAGTACTGAAGCTTTCTTT.

The genes are TRBV11-2 and TRBJ2-7; a weak D match, TRBD1 (5 bases). Trimming took 1 base from V and 5 from J, leaving 9 bases between them. Germline V gene sequence: CDR1 SGHAT, CDR2 FQNNGV. The CDR3 totals 13 residues. The CDR3 loop reads CASSLVGANEQYF. CDR3 nucleotide sequence: TGTGCCAGCAGCTTAGTAGGGGCCAACGAGCAGTACTTC.

The chain combines TRBV7-2 with TRBJ2-1, with TRBD2 matching 10 bases. The CDR3 has 18 residues. The V gene end was trimmed by 1 base and the J gene end by 5 bases; junction bases not matched to a gene: 11. Per the germline V gene, CDR1 is SGHTA and CDR2 is FQGNSA. In nucleotides, the CDR3 is TGTGCCAGCAGCTTAGAGAGCCTGCGACTAGCGGGTAACAATGAGCAGTTCTTC. It yields the protein CASSLESLRLAGNNEQFF.

The chain has TRBV6-5 and TRBJ1-2; 8 bases are a match to TRBD1. Germline-derived CDR1 and CDR2 are MNHEY and SVGAGI. The CDR3 loop spans 15 amino acids. Trimming cost V 2 bases and J 1 base; bases outside gene matches: 3. The CDR3 sequence is CASSYGRGLNYGYTF. CDR3 bases: TGTGCCAGCAGTTACGGCAGGGGGCTTAACTATGGCTACACCTTC.

The count of this clone is one. The V and J genes are TRBV2 and TRBJ1-5, with D uncertain. This CDR3 is 16 amino acids long. Trimming left V 6 bases short and J 0 bases short, with 15 bases between. Germline-derived CDR1 and CDR2 are SNHLY and FYNNEI. The CDR3: CASSIDSTLSNQPQHF. The CDR3 DNA follows: TGTGCCAGCAGCATTGACTCCACACTTAGCAATCAGCCCCAGCATTTT.

This chain links TRBV29-1 with TRBJ1-1; tentative D call: TRBD1 (5 bases). The CDR3 length is 13 residues. The V gene's germline CDR1 is SQVTM and CDR2 ANQGSEA. V lost 3 bases and J lost 5, with 13 bases in between. The CDR3 loop is CSVEGRAGTEAFF. The CDR3 nucleotides read TGCAGCGTTGAGGGCAGGGCGGGTACTGAAGCTTTCTTT.

The chain carries TRBV7-9 and TRBJ2-7; TRBD1 matches 7 bases. The junction had 10 bases not matched to a gene; V was cut back by 6 bases and J by 5 bases. Per germline, CDR1 SEHNR and CDR2 FQNEAQ (reference sequence). The CDR3 runs 14 residues. The CDR3 DNA follows: TGTGCCAGCAGTGCGGACAGGTCTGACCACGAGCAGTACTTC. Protein product: CASSADRSDHEQYF.

This chain uses TRBV18 with TRBJ2-3, with a tentative D call TRBD1 (5 bases). This CDR3 has 15 amino acids. CDR1 and CDR2 (germline): KGHSH, LQKENI. V was shortened by 3 bases and J by 2 bases, with 12 bases between the two germline ends. CDR3 in DNA: TGTGCCAGCTCACCCGACCAGACAGTCACAGATACGCAGTATTTT. This sequence encodes CASSPDQTVTDTQYF.

This sequence joins TRBV19 and TRBJ1-5; perhaps TRBD1 as D (6 bases). The CDR3 consists of 14 residues. From germline, CDR1 is LNHDA and CDR2 SQIVND (reference sequence). Trimming cost V 5 bases and J 4 bases, with 12 bases left between them. This chain's CDR3 is CASSLHRENQPQHF. In DNA, the CDR3 is TGTGCCAGTAGTTTACACAGGGAAAATCAGCCCCAGCATTTT.

The chain has TRBV5-6 and TRBJ2-7; D is perhaps TRBD2 (5 bases). Germline loops: CDR1 SGHDT, CDR2 YYEEEE. The V gene lost 1 base and the J gene lost 3 bases, with 8 bases spanning the gap. This CDR3 comprises 13 residues. The CDR3 region has the DNA TGTGCCAGCAGCTTGTTTGAGGGCTACGAGCAGTACTTC. Amino acids: CASSLFEGYEQYF.

The gene calls are TRBV19 and TRBJ2-6; D remains ambiguous. The V gene's germline CDR1 is LNHDA and CDR2 SQIVND (reference sequence). Trimming pared 7 bases from V and 0 bases from J, leaving 7 bases between. CDR3 length: 14 residues. The CDR3 is CASIGYSGANVLTF. The CDR3 coding sequence is TGTGCCAGTATCGGTTACTCTGGGGCCAACGTCCTGACTTTC.

The chain couples TRBV5-1 to TRBJ1-1; possibly TRBD1 for D (5 bases). V was pared by 4 bases and J by 10 bases, with 17 bases between. This CDR3 comprises 13 residues. Germline lookup yields CDR1 SGHRS and CDR2 YFSETQ. The CDR3 DNA reads TGCGCCAGCAGCACCGGCGCCATGGGGGGAGCTTTCTTT. This sequence encodes CASSTGAMGGAFF.

The chain links TRBV25-1 to TRBJ1-4, with a possible D match to TRBD1 (6 bases). The CDR3 sequence is 15 residues long. Deletions cut 1 base from V and 5 bases from J, with 11 bases between. Per the germline V gene, CDR1 is MGHDK and CDR2 is SYGVNS. Written as DNA, the CDR3 is TGTGCCAGCAGTGAATCGGGGCAGGGGAATGAAAAACTGTTTTTT. This encodes CASSESGQGNEKLFF.

The chain employs TRBV5-6 and TRBJ1-2; D gene uncertain. V was shortened by 0 bases and J by 4 bases, with 16 bases between the two germline ends. Germline CDR1 and CDR2: SGHDT and YYEEEE. The length of the CDR3 is 16 residues. CDR3 nucleotide sequence: TGTGCCAGCAGCTTGGGAGTAGGGTCCCTCCTCTATGGCTACACCTTC. Translation gives CASSLGVGSLLYGYTF. The complete variable domain, with remaining parts taken from reference TRBV5-6 and TRBJ1-2, reads DAGVTQSPTHLIKTRGQQVTLRCSPKSGHDTVSWYQQALGQGPQFIFQYYEEEERQRGNFPDRFSGHQFPNYSSELNVNALLLGDSALYLCASSLGVGSLLYGYTFGSGTRLTVV.

This clone was seen only a few times. CDR3 in DNA: TGCGCCAGCAAGGTTGATCTAGCGCGGTCGTACGCAAACAATGAGCAGTTCTTC. Encoded protein: CASKVDLARSYANNEQFF. The chain joins TRBV10-2 to TRBJ2-1; tentative D call: TRBD2 (6 bases). The V end lost 7 bases, the J end lost 5 bases, and 27 bases lay between the germline ends. This CDR3 has 18 residues. Germline CDR1 and CDR2: WSHSY and SAAADI.

The V gene is TRBV13, the J gene TRBJ2-5, with D perhaps matching TRBD1 or TRBD2 (6 bases each). The CDR3 is 15 residues long. V lost 2 bases and J 3 bases, leaving 13 bases between the germline ends. Germline V gene sequence: CDR1 PRHDT, CDR2 FYEKMQ (reference sequence). DNA for the CDR3: TGTGCCAGCAGCTTAAAAGGGGGAGGTGAAGAGACCCAGTACTTC. It codes for CASSLKGGGEETQYF.

The chain couples TRBV7-9 to TRBJ1-1, with no clear D. The CDR3 covers 13 residues. Germline V CDR1 and CDR2: SEHNR, FQNEAQ (reference sequence). With 5 bases removed from V and 3 bases from J, the gap between germline ends came to 10 bases. The CDR3 loop is CASSRTDYTEAFF. The DNA of the CDR3 is TGTGCCAGCAGCCGGACGGACTACACTGAAGCTTTCTTT. Based on the CDR3 plus reference TRBV7-9 and TRBJ1-1, the full variable domain is DTGVSQNPRHKITKRGQNVTFRCDPISEHNRLYWYRQTLGQGPEFLTYFQNEAQLEKSRLLSDRFSAERPKGSFSTLEIQRTEQGDSAMYLCASSRTDYTEAFFGQGTRLTVV.

This clone was detected a few times. J is TRBJ2-7 and V is TRBV7-9; TRBD2 agrees at 7 bases. V shed 3 bases and J 5 bases; nucleotides not matched to a gene: 10. The CDR3 length is 15 residues. The germline V gene has CDR1 SEHNR and CDR2 FQNEAQ (reference sequence). The CDR3 coding sequence is TGTGCCAGCAGCTTTGACGGGGGGAGAGTCCACGAGCAGTACTTC. Its translation: CASSFDGGRVHEQYF. The variable domain in full, with the rest retrieved from reference TRBV7-9 and TRBJ2-7, is DTGVSQNPRHKITKRGQNVTFRCDPISEHNRLYWYRQTLGQGPEFLTYFQNEAQLEKSRLLSDRFSAERPKGSFSTLEIQRTEQGDSAMYLCASSFDGGRVHEQYFGPGTRLTVT.

The CDR3 here is CASSSGLAVYNEQFF. The CDR3 DNA is TGTGCCAGCAGCTCGGGACTAGCGGTCTACAATGAGCAGTTCTTC. The chain has TRBV7-9 and TRBJ2-1; 11 bases match TRBD2. Germline CDR1 is SEHNR and CDR2 is FQNEAQ (reference sequence). Trimming removed 4 bases from V and 3 bases from J; junction bases left unmatched: 2. The CDR3 consists of 15 residues.